The T cell receptor (beta chain) described here comes from a study of blood T cell repertoires in COVID-19. Methods used by the authors: Nucleated cell counts were estimated from reference gene primer amplification. Clones were sequenced by immunoSEQ multiplex PCR, and TCRdb holds only the in-frame ones, with some missing. V and J calls and clone size are copied from that table; D and trimming were computed from the DNA. This table has hundreds of thousands of clones, 80% to 90% appearing once. This CDR3 is 15 amino acids long. Germline V gene sequence: CDR1 KGHDR, CDR2 SFDVKD. V was pared by 4 bases and J by 9 bases, with 7 bases of the junction left unmatched.

Input material: peripheral blood. The chain combines TRBV24-1 with TRBJ2-7; TRBD2 aligns across 14 bases. The TCR originated in a woman between 70 and 85 years old with COVID-19, enrolled during active disease. The CDR3 DNA sequence: TGTGCCACCAGTGACCCTGGACTAGCGGGGGGAACGCAGTACTTC. Its translation is CATSDPGLAGGTQYF.